This record covers a single T cell receptor beta chain. Its antigen remains unidentified. These data originate in a study of beta chain features in type 1 diabetes. Overall study context: Healthy donors and patients showed comparable age, gender and cell yields. Examination spanned 100 million to 120 million sorted cells from all samples.

Study observations and caveats: There were fewer insertions and more deletions at the VDJ junctions of type 1 diabetes patients. When Type 1 diabetes patients were examined, their TCRB CDR3s proved moderately but significantly shorter in all four CD4+ subsets.

Since all of the isolated RNA was reverse transcribed, expressed TCRB transcripts were what got sequenced. Produced via immunoSEQ multiplex PCR; TCRdb's table is partial and in-frame only. The table has 550,000 to 850,000 clones, roughly 13% seen once. The germline V gene encodes CDR1 DFQATT and CDR2 SNEGSKA (reference sequence). The V gene lost 5 bases and the J gene lost 6 bases, with 7 bases spanning the gap. The CDR3 has 11 residues. The sequenced sample was naive CD4+ T cells from blood. The source of this sequence is a young man with type 1 diabetes. J is TRBJ1-4 and V is TRBV20-1; D unresolved. The CDR3 sequence: CSAHQYEKLFF. In DNA form, the CDR3 reads TGCAGTGCTCACCAGTATGAAAAACTGTTTTTT.